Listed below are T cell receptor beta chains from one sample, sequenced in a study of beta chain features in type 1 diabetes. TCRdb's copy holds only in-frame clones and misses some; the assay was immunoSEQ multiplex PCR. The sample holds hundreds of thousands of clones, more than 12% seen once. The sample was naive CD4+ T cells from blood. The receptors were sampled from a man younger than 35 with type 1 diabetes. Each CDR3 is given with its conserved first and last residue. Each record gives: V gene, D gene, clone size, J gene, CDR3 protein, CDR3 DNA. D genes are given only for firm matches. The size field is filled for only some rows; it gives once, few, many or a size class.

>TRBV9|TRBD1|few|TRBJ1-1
CASSAGQGDTEAFF
TGTGCCAGCAGCGCAGGACAGGGAGACACTGAAGCTTTCTTT
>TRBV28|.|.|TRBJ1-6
CASTPLPRASEPLHF
TGTGCCAGCACCCCTCTCCCCAGGGCTTCGGAACCCCTCCACTTT
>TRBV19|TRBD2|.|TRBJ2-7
CASRRSGGRTYEQYF
TGTGCCAGTAGAAGAAGCGGGGGGCGTACCTACGAGCAGTACTTC
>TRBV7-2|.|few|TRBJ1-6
CASSPGDSPLHF
TGTGCCAGCAGCCCGGGGGATTCACCCCTCCACTTT
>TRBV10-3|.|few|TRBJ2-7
CAISGTGTYEQYF
TGTGCCATCAGTGGAACAGGGACCTACGAGCAGTACTTC
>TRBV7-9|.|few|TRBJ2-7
CASSLGEEQYF
TGTGCCAGCAGCTTGGGAGAAGAGCAGTACTTC
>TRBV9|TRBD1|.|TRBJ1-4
CASSAGGFQGAEKLFF
TGTGCCAGCAGCGCAGGCGGTTTCCAGGGGGCTGAAAAACTGTTTTTT
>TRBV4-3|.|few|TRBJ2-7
CASSQTGGVMYF
TGCGCCAGCAGCCAAACTGGCGGGGTAATGTACTTC
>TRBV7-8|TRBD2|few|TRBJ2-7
CASSLAGGTSYEQYF
TGTGCCAGCAGCTTAGCGGGGGGGACCTCCTACGAGCAGTACTTC
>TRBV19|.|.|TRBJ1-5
CASSIDRDWYQPQHF
TGTGCCAGTAGTATAGACAGGGATTGGTATCAGCCCCAGCATTTT
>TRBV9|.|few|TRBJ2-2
CASSVEMRRLNTGELFF
TGTGCCAGCAGCGTAGAAATGAGACGGCTGAACACCGGGGAGCTGTTTTTT
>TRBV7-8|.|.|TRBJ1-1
CASSLVGHNTEAFF
TGTGCCAGCAGCTTAGTCGGCCACAACACTGAAGCTTTCTTT
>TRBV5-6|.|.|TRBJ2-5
CASSLKLETQYF
TGTGCCAGCAGCTTGAAGTTAGAGACCCAGTACTTC
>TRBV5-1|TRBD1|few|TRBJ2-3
CASTPDWTGDTQYF
TGCGCCAGCACCCCGGACTGGACAGGGGATACGCAGTATTTT
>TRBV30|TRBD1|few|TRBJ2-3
CAWRETGSDTQYF
TGTGCCTGGAGGGAGACAGGGTCGGATACGCAGTATTTT
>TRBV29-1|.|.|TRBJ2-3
CSVEDQTFPLTDTQYF
TGCAGCGTTGAAGATCAAACCTTCCCCCTCACAGATACGCAGTATTTT
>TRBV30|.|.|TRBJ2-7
CAWSKSGEQYF
TGTGCCTGGAGTAAAAGTGGCGAGCAGTACTTC
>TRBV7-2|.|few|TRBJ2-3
CASSSGPTDTQYF
TGTGCCAGCAGCTCAGGCCCTACAGATACGCAGTATTTT
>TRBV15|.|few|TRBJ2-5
CATSKGKAGETQYF
TGTGCCACCAGCAAAGGCAAGGCGGGGGAGACCCAGTACTTC
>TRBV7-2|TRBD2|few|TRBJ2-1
CASSLLGGLAGSREQFF
TGTGCCAGCAGCTTATTGGGAGGGCTAGCGGGTTCGAGAGAGCAGTTCTTC
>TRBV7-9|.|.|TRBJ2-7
CASSPRLGPSSYEQYF
TGTGCCAGCAGCCCGAGACTGGGGCCTAGCTCCTACGAGCAGTACTTC
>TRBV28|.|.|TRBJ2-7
CASSAPDKSYEQYF
TGTGCCAGCAGTGCCCCCGACAAGTCTTACGAGCAGTACTTC
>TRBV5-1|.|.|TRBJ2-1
CASSLWAGYNEQFF
TGCGCCAGCAGCTTGTGGGCTGGATACAATGAGCAGTTCTTC
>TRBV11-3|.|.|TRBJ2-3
CASSSRGQITDTQYF
TGTGCCAGCAGCTCTAGAGGTCAGATCACAGATACGCAGTATTTT
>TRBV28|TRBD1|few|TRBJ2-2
CASSLDRGQSGELFF
TGTGCCAGCAGTCTAGACAGGGGGCAGAGCGGGGAGCTGTTTTTT
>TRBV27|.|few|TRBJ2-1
CASSPLVLANGYNEQFF
TGTGCCAGCAGTCCCCTAGTATTAGCGAACGGCTACAATGAGCAGTTCTTC
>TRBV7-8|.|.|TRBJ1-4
CASSPAGWDEKLFF
TGTGCCAGCAGCCCCGCCGGGTGGGATGAAAAACTGTTTTTT
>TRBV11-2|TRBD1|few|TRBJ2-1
CASRHRGTGDYEQFF
TGTGCCAGCAGGCACCGTGGGACAGGGGACTATGAGCAGTTCTTC
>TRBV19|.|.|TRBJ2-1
CASKAGVHLGNEQFF
TGTGCCAGTAAGGCAGGGGTGCATCTCGGCAATGAGCAGTTCTTC
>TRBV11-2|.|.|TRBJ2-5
CASSSRDSGETQYF
TGTGCCAGCAGCTCCCGGGACAGCGGGGAGACCCAGTACTTC
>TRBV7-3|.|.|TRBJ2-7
CASSSTAYSYEQYF
TGTGCCAGCAGCTCGACAGCCTACTCCTACGAGCAGTACTTC
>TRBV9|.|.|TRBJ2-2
CASSVLPTVTGELFF
TGTGCCAGCAGCGTATTGCCCACCGTCACCGGGGAGCTGTTTTTT
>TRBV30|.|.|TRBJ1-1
CAWSDQDNTEAFF
TGTGCCTGGAGTGACCAGGATAACACTGAAGCTTTCTTT
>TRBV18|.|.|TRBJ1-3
CASSSGAVETIYF
TGTGCCAGCTCATCGGGTGCCGTTGAAACCATATATTTT
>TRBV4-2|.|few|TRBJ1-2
CASSQDWRTALAGYTF
TGTGCCAGCAGCCAAGATTGGAGAACAGCCTTGGCTGGCTACACCTTC
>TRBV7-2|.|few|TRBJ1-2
CASSLTWGKVGYTF
TGTGCCAGCAGCTTAACCTGGGGGAAGGTGGGCTACACCTTC
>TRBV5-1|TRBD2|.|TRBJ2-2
CASSLIPSGHGELFF
TGCGCCAGCAGCTTGATTCCTAGCGGGCACGGGGAGCTGTTTTTT
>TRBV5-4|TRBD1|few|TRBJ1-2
CASSPVEGQASISGYTF
TGTGCCAGCAGCCCGGTGGAAGGACAGGCGTCCATCAGTGGCTACACCTTC
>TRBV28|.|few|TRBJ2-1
CASSSPGLLYNEQFF
TGTGCCAGCAGTTCTCCGGGACTTCTCTACAATGAGCAGTTCTTC
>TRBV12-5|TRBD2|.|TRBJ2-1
CASGPQGSGRSDEQFF
TGTGCTAGTGGTCCCCAGGGAAGCGGGAGGAGCGATGAGCAGTTCTTC
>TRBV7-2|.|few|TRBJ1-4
CASSLRAGTEKLFF
TGTGCCAGCAGCTTAAGGGCAGGGACTGAAAAACTGTTTTTT
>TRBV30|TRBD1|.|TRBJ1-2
CAWSLSEGAGYTF
TGTGCCTGGAGTCTCTCGGAGGGGGCGGGCTACACCTTC
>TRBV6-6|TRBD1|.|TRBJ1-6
CASSPFESRGQAALHF
TGTGCCAGCAGTCCCTTCGAAAGCAGGGGGCAAGCCGCCCTCCACTTT
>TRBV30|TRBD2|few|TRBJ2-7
CAWSLRLAGYEQYF
TGTGCCTGGAGTCTCCGGCTAGCGGGCTACGAGCAGTACTTC
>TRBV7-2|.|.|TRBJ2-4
CASSLTSFGIQYF
TGTGCCAGCAGCTTAACTAGCTTTGGCATTCAGTACTTC
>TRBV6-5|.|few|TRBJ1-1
CASRNRENTEAFF
TGTGCCAGCAGAAACAGGGAGAACACTGAAGCTTTCTTT
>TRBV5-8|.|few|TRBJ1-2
CASSLVRDGYTF
TGTGCCAGCAGCTTGGTCCGAGATGGCTACACCTTC
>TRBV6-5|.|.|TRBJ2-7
CASSYSSPGYEQYF
TGTGCCAGCAGTTACTCGTCCCCGGGTTACGAGCAGTACTTC
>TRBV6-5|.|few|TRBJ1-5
CASSQNRQPQHF
TGTGCCAGCAGTCAAAACCGGCAGCCCCAGCATTTT
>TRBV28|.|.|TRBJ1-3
CASISALGNTIYF
TGTGCCAGCATCTCAGCTCTCGGAAACACCATATATTTT
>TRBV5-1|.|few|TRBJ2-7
CASSLAAASYEQYF
TGCGCCAGCAGCTTGGCTGCAGCTTCCTACGAGCAGTACTTC
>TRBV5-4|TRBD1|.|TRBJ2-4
CASSIAGTGAKNIQYF
TGTGCCAGCAGCATCGCCGGGACAGGGGCTAAAAACATTCAGTACTTC
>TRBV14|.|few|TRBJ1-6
CASSRLINSPLHF
TGTGCCAGCAGCCGCCTCATCAATTCACCCCTCCACTTT
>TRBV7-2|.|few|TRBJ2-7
CASSLRGMQRYEQYF
TGTGCCAGCAGCTTGAGGGGGATGCAGCGTTACGAGCAGTACTTC
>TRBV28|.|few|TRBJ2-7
CASSLSGSSYEQYF
TGTGCCAGCAGTTTATCTGGCAGCTCCTACGAGCAGTACTTC